This TCR beta chain was retrieved from a study of technical replicates of blood from four donors. Assay: immunoSEQ multiplex PCR; the TCRdb copy retains only in-frame clones and omits some. The table records under 95,000 clones, about 94% of them present only once. The material sequenced was T cells isolated from PBMCs. The origin of this receptor is a human donor in good health.

The CDR3 nucleotides read TGTGCCAGCAGTTTAAGCACGGGCTATGGCTACACCTTC. Its protein is CASSLSTGYGYTF. V and J are TRBV7-6 and TRBJ1-2; D unclear. Trimming stripped 6 bases from V and 4 bases from J, with 12 bases between. The V gene's germline CDR1 is SGHVS and CDR2 FNYEAQ. This CDR3 is 13 amino acids long.